One sample yielded the 18 T cell receptor beta chains listed below, sequenced in a study of blood T cell repertoires in COVID-19. Using immunoSEQ multiplex PCR, the repertoire was profiled, and TCRdb retains in-frame clones only, with some absent. This table holds more than 150,000 clones, roughly 84% found once. Sequenced material: peripheral blood. The receptor source for this set is a woman between 55 and 75 years old with acute or convalescent COVID-19.

CDR3: CASSQQDRAPFGKLFF. In nucleotides, the CDR3 is TGTGCCAGCAGCCAGCAAGACAGGGCACCATTTGGAAAACTGTTTTTT. V usage is TRBV3-1 (or the pseudogene TRBV3-2) and J usage is TRBJ1-4, with TRBD1 identical over 7 bases. The J segment lost 10 bases and the V segment lost 3 bases, leaving 14 bases of the junction unmatched. Germline assignment: CDR1 LGHDT and CDR2 YNNKEL (reference sequence). This CDR3 contains 16 residues.

This clone has a handful of counts. The chain couples TRBV25-1 to TRBJ2-2, with TRBD2 matching 8 bases. Unmatched junction bases numbered 7, after V lost 7 bases and J lost 3 bases. CDR1 and CDR2 from the germline V gene are MGHDK and SYGVNS. The CDR3 consists of 15 residues. In DNA form, the CDR3 reads TGTGCCAGCAAGAAAGCGGGGGCCGACACCGGGGAGCTGTTTTTT. It encodes CASKKAGADTGELFF.

This rearrangement joins TRBV9 to TRBJ2-5, with a weak D call TRBD1 (6 bases). The V gene lost 4 bases and the J gene lost 4 bases, with 14 bases spanning the gap. Germline V gene lookup returns CDR1 SGDLS and CDR2 YYNGEE. The CDR3 is 14 residues long. The CDR3 protein is CASSSRQATETQYF. Written as DNA, the CDR3 is TGTGCCAGCAGCTCTAGACAGGCCACAGAGACCCAGTACTTC.

The chain carries TRBV5-1 and TRBJ1-5; 11 bases match TRBD1. The germline CDR1 and CDR2 sequences are SGHRS and YFSETQ. J gave up 6 bases and V 4 bases, and 6 bases lay outside the gene matches. This CDR3 region has 15 residues. The CDR3 bases are TGCGCCAGCAGCCCAGGACAGGGGGCAAGTCAGCCCCAGCATTTT. It encodes CASSPGQGASQPQHF.

This rearrangement joins TRBV9 to TRBJ1-3; D is undetermined. The length of the CDR3 is 17 residues. Trimming stripped 0 bases from V and 8 bases from J, with 21 bases between. Germline V CDR1 and CDR2: SGDLS, YYNGEE. The CDR3 DNA is TGTGCCAGCAGCGTAGGGGTTGGCGGAGGGAGTGTGCACACCATATATTTT. Encoded protein: CASSVGVGGGSVHTIYF.

This clone came up once. The chain is built from TRBV3-1 (or the pseudogene TRBV3-2) and TRBJ2-7; TRBD1 aligns across 8 bases. The CDR3 runs 17 residues. V gave up 4 bases and J gave up 0 bases; unmatched junction bases: 11. Germline V gives CDR1 LGHDT, CDR2 YNNKEL (reference sequence). In DNA, the CDR3 is TGTGCCAGCAGCCCCACCCCCGGACAGGGAGGCTCCTACGAGCAGTACTTC. Amino acids: CASSPTPGQGGSYEQYF.

The rearrangement links TRBV28 to TRBJ2-7; no definite D call. The CDR3 loop spans 14 amino acids. Trimming shortened V by 2 bases and J by 0 bases, and 8 bases separated the two germline ends. Germline V lookup: CDR1 MDHEN, CDR2 SYDVKM. The CDR3, as DNA: TGTGCCAGCAGTTTACACAGCTCCTCCTACGAGCAGTACTTC. Translated: CASSLHSSSYEQYF.

In DNA, the CDR3 is TGTGCCATCAGTGCCCCCGGGCGGAATAGCGTGGTCTACAATGAGCAGTTCTTC. Translation gives CAISAPGRNSVVYNEQFF. The V gene is TRBV10-3, the J gene TRBJ2-1, with TRBD2 as a possible D gene (5 bases). This CDR3 is 18 amino acids long. The germline gives CDR1 ENHRY, CDR2 SYGVKD. The V and J ends lost 4 bases and 3 bases respectively, with 22 bases between them.

This clone was seen a few times. This chain connects TRBV6-2 or TRBV6-3 to TRBJ2-7; D is unresolved. This CDR3 region has 13 residues. Germline V gene data show CDR1 as MNHEY and CDR2 as SVGEGT. V was pared by 4 bases and J by 0 bases, with 7 bases between. DNA for the CDR3: TGTGCCAGCAGTTTCACGAGCTCCTACGAGCAGTACTTC. This gives the protein CASSFTSSYEQYF.

The chain links TRBV3-1 (or the pseudogene TRBV3-2) to TRBJ2-7, with D maybe TRBD1 (5 bases). Germline V lookup: CDR1 LGHDT, CDR2 YNNKEL (reference sequence). CDR3 length: 15 amino acids. Trimming left V 4 bases short and J 6 bases short, with 19 bases between. The CDR3 sequence: CASSRKWGSQGEQYF. The CDR3 region has the DNA TGTGCCAGCAGCCGGAAGTGGGGATCCCAGGGCGAGCAGTACTTC.

The J gene is TRBJ1-4, the V gene TRBV2; 10 positions match TRBD1. V was pared by 6 bases and J by 12 bases, with 13 bases of the junction left unmatched. CDR1 SNHLY and CDR2 FYNNEI come from the germline V gene. This CDR3 is 15 amino acids long. The CDR3 spells CASSLDRGPGGELFF. CDR3 in DNA: TGTGCCAGCAGCCTCGACAGGGGGCCCGGGGGGGAACTGTTTTTT.

This clone was counted only a few times. The V call is TRBV19, the J call TRBJ2-4; tentatively, D is TRBD2 (7 bases). The germline gives CDR1 LNHDA, CDR2 SQIVND (reference sequence). This CDR3 has 15 amino acids. With 8 bases removed from V and 7 bases from J, the gap between germline ends came to 21 bases. The CDR3: CASQPRGRGGNIQYF. The CDR3 coding sequence is TGTGCCAGTCAGCCAAGGGGCAGGGGAGGGAACATTCAGTACTTC.

V usage is TRBV12-5 and J usage is TRBJ2-3, with D possibly TRBD1 on 6 matching bases. Trimming removed 0 bases at V and 11 bases at J, with 18 bases between. The CDR3 spans 15 residues. Germline values: CDR1 LGHNT, CDR2 FRNRAP. This CDR3 reads CASGLVSSGPGEQYF. The CDR3 nucleotides are TGTGCTAGTGGTTTGGTATCATCCGGGCCAGGGGAGCAGTATTTT.

This rearrangement joins TRBV5-1 to TRBJ2-7; tentatively, D is TRBD2 (6 bases). Germline V gene sequence: CDR1 SGHRS, CDR2 YFSETQ. V was cut by 3 bases and J by 3 bases, with 13 bases left in between. This CDR3 is built from 14 residues. DNA of the CDR3: TGCGCCAGCAGCTGGCTGGAGGGCAGCTACGAGCAGTACTTC. Translated: CASSWLEGSYEQYF.

The chain couples TRBV4-3 to TRBJ2-2; the D gene is possibly TRBD1 (5 bases). The germline V gene encodes CDR1 LGHNA and CDR2 YSLEER. This CDR3 has 16 residues. Trimming removed 1 base at V and 6 bases at J, with 15 bases between. The CDR3 sequence is CASSQGSGRVAGELFF. CDR3 DNA sequence: TGCGCCAGCAGCCAAGGTTCGGGCAGGGTCGCCGGGGAGCTGTTTTTT.

This sequence joins TRBV7-2 and TRBJ2-7; no definite D call. CDR1 SGHTA and CDR2 FQGNSA come from the germline V gene. CDR3 length: 14 residues. The ends were cut back, 6 bases at V and 6 bases at J, with 18 bases in the middle. CDR3 loop: CASSSDMTTGEQYF. CDR3 nucleotide sequence: TGTGCCAGCAGTTCCGACATGACGACCGGCGAGCAGTACTTC. The full variable domain, completed using reference TRBV7-2 and TRBJ2-7, is GAGVSQSPSNKVTEKGKDVELRCDPISGHTALYWYRQSLGQGLEFLIYFQGNSAPDKSGLPSDRFSAERTGGSVSTLTIQRTQQEDSAVYLCASSSDMTTGEQYFGPGTRLTVT.

This sequence joins TRBV19 and TRBJ2-2; 7 bases match TRBD2. The junction had 7 bases not matched to a gene; V was cut back by 6 bases and J by 0 bases. The germline V gene has CDR1 LNHDA and CDR2 SQIVND (reference sequence). This CDR3 has 16 residues. CDR3 in amino acids: CASSLVGLPNTGELFF. The CDR3 DNA sequence: TGTGCCAGTAGCCTTGTGGGACTACCGAACACCGGGGAGCTGTTTTTT.

The chain carries TRBV7-3 and TRBJ2-4, with 15 nucleotides matching TRBD2. Germline V gene lookup returns CDR1 SGHTA and CDR2 FQGTGA. The CDR3 length is 16 residues. V shed 4 bases, J shed 7 bases, and the junction held 5 bases outside the gene matches. CDR3 bases: TGTGCCAGCAGCTCTGGGACTAGCGGGGGGTGGAACATTCAGTACTTC. This codes for CASSSGTSGGWNIQYF.